The 19 T cell receptor beta chains below come from one sample, sequenced in a study of PD-L1 blockade in urothelial cancer. Time point denoted: peripheral blood 6 weeks after treatment start. Sequenced by immunoSEQ multiplex PCR; TCRdb stores in-frame clones only, minus some. The table records around 19,000 clones, about four fifths of them present only once. Sample: PBMCs, taken around atezolizumab (anti-PD-L1) treatment. Receptors originate from a man aged 50 to 60 with urothelial cancer.

This chain joins TRBV7-8 and TRBJ1-2; D remains unclear. CDR1 is SGHVS, CDR2 FQNEAQ, per germline. Trimming stripped 4 bases from V and 5 bases from J, with 17 bases between. This CDR3 is 15 amino acids long. The CDR3 DNA reads as TGTGCCAGCAGCTCCATGTTAGCGACACCTTATGGCTACACCTTC. Amino acids: CASSSMLATPYGYTF.

The chain employs TRBV5-1 and TRBJ2-1; 7 nucleotides line up with TRBD1. The CDR3 totals 16 residues. The J segment lost 0 bases and the V segment lost 0 bases, leaving 3 bases of the junction unmatched. Germline V lookup: CDR1 SGHRS, CDR2 YFSETQ. The CDR3 sequence is CASSLAGTVSYNEQFF. For the CDR3, the DNA is TGCGCCAGCAGCTTGGCCGGGACAGTCTCCTACAATGAGCAGTTCTTC.

This clone was seen just once. V and J are TRBV28 and TRBJ2-5; D is possibly TRBD2 (6 bases). The CDR3 length is 14 residues. Germline V CDR1 and CDR2: MDHEN, SYDVKM. With 6 bases removed from V and 7 bases from J, the gap between germline ends came to 18 bases. The CDR3 region is CASRPSGGAGTQYF. CDR3 nucleotide sequence: TGTGCCAGCAGACCCTCGGGCGGGGCTGGGACCCAGTACTTC. Variable domain in full (rest from reference TRBV28 and TRBJ2-5): DVKVTQSSRYLVKRTGEKVFLECVQDMDHENMFWYRQDPGLGLRLIYFSYDVKMKEKGDIPEGYSVSREKKERFSLILESASTNQTSMYLCASRPSGGAGTQYFGPGTRLLVL.

This chain uses TRBV18 with TRBJ2-7; 7 nucleotides line up with TRBD1. Trimming at V came to 3 bases and at J to 0 bases, leaving 5 bases not matched to a gene. This CDR3 comprises 15 residues. Germline-derived CDR1 and CDR2 are KGHSH and LQKENI. In nucleotides, the CDR3 is TGTGCCAGCTCACCTCCGACAGGGAGCTCCTACGAGCAGTACTTC. Its translation is CASSPPTGSSYEQYF.

V usage is TRBV6-6 and J usage is TRBJ1-1; D unclear. V was shortened by 6 bases and J by 0 bases, with 11 bases between the two germline ends. CDR3 length: 14 amino acids. The germline gives CDR1 MNHNY, CDR2 SVGAGI (reference sequence). The CDR3 bases are TGTGCCAGCAGCCACGGGTACATGAACACTGAAGCTTTCTTT. This gives the protein CASSHGYMNTEAFF.

This chain joins TRBV5-1 and TRBJ2-3; 10 bases fit TRBD2. From germline, CDR1 is SGHRS and CDR2 YFSETQ. This CDR3 contains 18 residues. With V trimmed by 0 bases and J by 0 bases, 7 bases remained unmatched. DNA of the CDR3: TGCGCCAGCAGCTTGGGGCTAGCGGGGGCCAAGAGCACAGATACGCAGTATTTT. This encodes CASSLGLAGAKSTDTQYF.

V usage is TRBV7-3 and J usage is TRBJ2-3; 12 bases are shared with TRBD2. V gave up 6 bases and J gave up 3 bases; unmatched junction bases: 4. This CDR3 has 15 residues. Germline assignment: CDR1 SGHTA and CDR2 FQGTGA. CDR3 protein: CASRASGRATDTQYF. In DNA, the CDR3 is TGTGCCAGCAGGGCTAGCGGGAGGGCGACAGATACGCAGTATTTT.

The V call is TRBV28, the J call TRBJ2-7; 8 bases map to TRBD1. With 4 bases clipped from V and 2 bases from J, the junction kept 10 bases outside the gene matches. The V gene's germline CDR1 is MDHEN and CDR2 SYDVKM. This CDR3 comprises 16 residues. The CDR3 region is CASSSPEPDRAYEQYV. DNA of the CDR3: TGTGCCAGCAGTTCACCGGAACCGGACAGGGCCTACGAGCAGTACGTC.

This sequence joins TRBV2 and TRBJ2-1, with 13 bases aligning to TRBD2. The CDR3 has 15 amino acids. Germline V gene sequence: CDR1 SNHLY, CDR2 FYNNEI. V shed 6 bases and J 13 bases; nucleotides not matched to a gene: 12. The CDR3 DNA reads TGTGCCAGCAGACAAACTAGCGGGAGGGCCGTACGACAGTTCTTC. Translated, it gives CASRQTSGRAVRQFF.

This clone was seen only a few times. The V and J genes are TRBV7-8 and TRBJ1-2, with 8 bases matching TRBD1. The germline gives CDR1 SGHVS, CDR2 FQNEAQ. V was pared by 5 bases and J by 7 bases, with 12 bases of the junction left unmatched. This CDR3 region has 15 residues. The chain's CDR3 is CASSRRAGGYGGYTF. The CDR3 DNA reads as TGTGCCAGCAGCCGCCGGGCAGGGGGCTATGGTGGCTACACCTTC.

The chain uses TRBV2 and TRBJ1-4, with 8 nucleotides matching TRBD1. The V and J ends lost 3 bases and 0 bases, in that order; junction bases with no gene match: 9. Germline V gene data show CDR1 as SNHLY and CDR2 as FYNNEI. The CDR3 sequence is 18 residues long. Here the CDR3 reads CASSEAGGRRATNEKLFF. The CDR3 DNA is TGTGCCAGCAGTGAGGCAGGGGGCAGGAGAGCAACTAATGAAAAACTGTTTTTT.

This sequence joins TRBV5-1 and TRBJ2-5; 8 bases line up with TRBD2. The J segment lost 5 bases and the V segment lost 6 bases, leaving 12 bases of the junction unmatched. Germline CDR1 SGHRS, CDR2 YFSETQ. This CDR3 is built from 15 residues. For the CDR3, the DNA is TGCGCCAGCAAGGACGGGAGGGCCACATTGGAGACCCAGTACTTC. Encoded protein: CASKDGRATLETQYF. Filled out from reference TRBV5-1 and TRBJ2-5, the complete variable domain reads KAGVTQTPRYLIKTRGQQVTLSCSPISGHRSVSWYQQTPGQGLQFLFEYFSETQRNKGNFPGRFSGRQFSNSRSEMNVSTLELGDSALYLCASKDGRATLETQYFGPGTRLLVL.

The rearrangement links TRBV6-5 to TRBJ1-1; D is perhaps TRBD1 (6 bases). The CDR3 runs 15 residues. Germline CDR1 MNHEY, CDR2 SVGAGI. Trimming left V 5 bases short and J 1 base short, with 14 bases between. The CDR3 DNA follows: TGTGCCAGCAGTCCCCCCGGGACAAGGAACACTGAAGCTTTCTTT. This codes for CASSPPGTRNTEAFF.

The chain is built from TRBV18 and TRBJ2-7; D is perhaps TRBD1 (6 bases). The germline V and J ends were trimmed by 0 bases and 2 bases, with 8 bases remaining between them. Germline CDR1 reads KGHSH; CDR2 reads LQKENI. The CDR3 is 14 residues long. CDR3 nucleotide sequence: TGTGCCAGCTCACCACCGCCAGGGGCCTACGAGCAGTACTTC. Amino acid sequence: CASSPPPGAYEQYF.

The chain links TRBV2 to TRBJ2-1; D is uncertain. Germline V gives CDR1 SNHLY, CDR2 FYNNEI. The V end was cut by 1 base, the J end by 5 bases, with 3 bases between. CDR3 length: 12 residues. The CDR3 spells CASSEGNNEQFF. The CDR3 DNA is TGTGCCAGCAGTGAAGGTAACAATGAGCAGTTCTTC.

CDR3 DNA: TGCGCCAGCCGTACTGCCGGGGGATACGACACCGGGGAGCTGTTTTTT. This encodes CASRTAGGYDTGELFF. V and J are TRBV5-1 and TRBJ2-2, with D perhaps TRBD2 (6 bases). Per the germline V gene, CDR1 is SGHRS and CDR2 is YFSETQ. This CDR3 has 16 amino acids. With 7 bases removed from V and 3 bases from J, the gap between germline ends came to 19 bases.

The CDR3 DNA follows: TGTGCCAGCAGTCTCCTCGCGACAGGGAGCACTGAAGCTTTCTTT. Its translation: CASSLLATGSTEAFF. V is TRBV28 and J is TRBJ1-1; 7 bases agree with TRBD1. The germline CDR1 and CDR2 sequences are MDHEN and SYDVKM. CDR3 length: 15 residues. With V trimmed by 5 bases and J by 4 bases, 10 bases remained unmatched.

V gene TRBV5-5 combines with J gene TRBJ1-2; D might be TRBD1 (5 bases). V was pared by 4 bases and J by 6 bases, with 13 bases between. CDR3 length: 13 residues. Germline V gives CDR1 SGHKS, CDR2 YYEKEE (reference sequence). This CDR3 reads CASSPSPGNGYTF. CDR3 bases: TGTGCCAGCAGCCCCTCCCCAGGGAATGGCTACACCTTC.

CDR3 in amino acids: CASSGALGTGQTGELFF. The CDR3 DNA follows: TGCGCCAGCAGTGGCGCCCTCGGGACAGGGCAAACCGGGGAGCTGTTTTTT. V is TRBV10-1 and J is TRBJ2-2; 9 bases fit TRBD1. Germline V gives CDR1 WNHNN, CDR2 SYGVQD (reference sequence). The trim removed 4 bases at V and 5 bases at J, leaving 11 bases unmatched. The length of the CDR3 is 17 residues.